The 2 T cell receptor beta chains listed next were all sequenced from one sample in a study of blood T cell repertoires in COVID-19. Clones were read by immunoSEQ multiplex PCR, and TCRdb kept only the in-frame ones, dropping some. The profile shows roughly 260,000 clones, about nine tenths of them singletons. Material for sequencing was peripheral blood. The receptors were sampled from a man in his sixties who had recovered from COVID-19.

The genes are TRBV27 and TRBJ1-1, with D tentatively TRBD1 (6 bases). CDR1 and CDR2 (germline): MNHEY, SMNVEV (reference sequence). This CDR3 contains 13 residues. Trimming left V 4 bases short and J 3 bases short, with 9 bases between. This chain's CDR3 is CASSYRVDTEAFF. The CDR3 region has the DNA TGTGCCAGCAGTTACAGGGTAGACACTGAAGCTTTCTTT.

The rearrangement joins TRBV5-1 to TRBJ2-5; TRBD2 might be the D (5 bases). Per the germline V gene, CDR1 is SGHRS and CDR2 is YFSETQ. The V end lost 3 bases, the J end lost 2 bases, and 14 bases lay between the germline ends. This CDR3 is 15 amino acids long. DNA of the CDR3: TGCGCCAGCAGCTCCCAGAGCGGACGACAAGAGACCCAGTACTTC. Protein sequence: CASSSQSGRQETQYF.